Presented here are 16 T cell receptor beta chains from one specimen sequenced in a study of blood T cells in healthy people across ages. Through a sample-barcoded 5' primer and a J-beta primer mix, a second PCR was run for roughly 6 to 11 cycles. TCRdb recomputed calls from the 5' RACE reads with MiXCR, one row per CDR3 protein. The sample includes hundreds of thousands of distinct CDR3 sequences, under 30% of them seen just once. Sequencing was carried out using blood. The receptors come from a woman aged 80 or older in good health.

The chain combines TRBV29-1 with TRBJ2-1; D is undetermined. With 5 bases removed from V and 0 bases from J, the gap between germline ends came to 14 bases. The CDR3 totals 15 residues. The V gene's germline CDR1 is SQVTM and CDR2 ANQGSEA. The CDR3 loop is CSVSFYLTSYNEQFF. The CDR3 bases are TGCAGCGTTTCGTTCTACCTGACCTCCTACAATGAGCAGTTCTTC.

At least ten counts were recorded for this clonotype. The genes are TRBV3-1 and TRBJ1-2, with D possibly being TRBD1 (5 bases). CDR3 length: 15 amino acids. CDR1 and CDR2 (germline): LGHDT, YNNKEL (reference sequence). V lost 7 bases and J lost 4, with 19 bases in between. CDR3 sequence (DNA): TGTGCCAGCACCGGGACTCCCGATGGCGTCTATGGCTACACCTTC. It encodes CASTGTPDGVYGYTF.

This clonotype was found many times. V is TRBV7-9 and J is TRBJ2-1; weak D call: TRBD1 (6 bases). CDR3 length: 15 amino acids. Germline V CDR1 and CDR2: SEHNR, FQNEAQ (reference sequence). Trimming took off 2 bases at V and 3 bases at J, with 11 bases between the two ends. In DNA, the CDR3 is TGTGCCAGCAGCTTAAAGGGGGTTGACTACAATGAGCAGTTCTTC. It is translated as CASSLKGVDYNEQFF.

The chain carries TRBV6-2 or TRBV6-3 and TRBJ2-3; D is unclear. Looked up from germline, CDR1 is MNHEY and CDR2 is SVGEGT. V lost 2 bases and J 4 bases, leaving 19 bases between the germline ends. The CDR3 runs 17 residues. DNA for the CDR3: TGTGCCAGCAGTTACGGCCTAACTCCGGGTCCTGCAGATACGCAGTATTTT. Amino acid sequence: CASSYGLTPGPADTQYF.

This clonotype appeared a few times. The genes are TRBV29-1 and TRBJ2-2, with D perhaps TRBD1 (6 bases). The germline gives CDR1 SQVTM, CDR2 ANQGSEA. CDR3 length: 16 amino acids. V lost 2 bases and J lost 0, with 13 bases in between. CDR3 region: CSVEFVDSANTGELFF. CDR3 nucleotides: TGCAGCGTTGAATTCGTGGACAGTGCGAACACCGGGGAGCTGTTTTTT.

Ten or more counts support this clonotype. A read error may explain this, as a much larger clone is one base away. The gene calls are TRBV6-2 or TRBV6-3 and TRBJ2-7; D perhaps matches TRBD1 (6 bases). Germline V gene lookup returns CDR1 MNHEY and CDR2 SVGEGT. V was trimmed by 5 bases and J by 7 bases, leaving 18 bases between them. The CDR3 consists of 14 residues. The CDR3 reads CASSARGYHNEQYF. In DNA, the CDR3 is TGTGCCAGCAGTGCCAGGGGTTATCACAATGAGCAGTACTTC.

This chain uses TRBV3-1 with TRBJ1-6; TRBD1 is a possible D gene (5 bases). V lost 3 bases to trimming and J lost 7 bases, with 16 bases between them. Germline V gene lookup returns CDR1 LGHDT and CDR2 YNNKEL (reference sequence). This CDR3 has 16 amino acids. The CDR3 DNA reads TGTGCCAGCAGCCATGGGCAGGGTCCCTCCAATTCACCCCTCCACTTT. This codes for CASSHGQGPSNSPLHF.

This clonotype occurred many times. The chain couples TRBV5-1 to TRBJ2-6; maybe TRBD1 (6 bases). The CDR3 is 15 amino acids. In germline, CDR1 is SGHRS, CDR2 YFSETQ. V was cut by 0 bases and J by 4 bases, with 8 bases left in between. In DNA, the CDR3 is TGCGCCAGCAGCTTGGAGGGGGTAGGGGCCAACGTCCTGACTTTC. Protein sequence: CASSLEGVGANVLTF.

The chain links TRBV3-1 to TRBJ2-3, with a weak D call TRBD2 (6 bases). CDR3 length: 15 amino acids. Trimming removed 1 base at V and 2 bases at J, with 10 bases between. In germline, CDR1 is LGHDT, CDR2 YNNKEL (reference sequence). The CDR3 DNA sequence: TGTGCCAGCAGCCAAGGGGGGACTTTCACAGATACGCAGTATTTT. It encodes CASSQGGTFTDTQYF.

This clonotype was counted ten times or more. The chain uses TRBV7-9 and TRBJ2-1; a weak D match, TRBD1 (7 bases). The CDR3 runs to 15 residues. Germline-derived CDR1 and CDR2 are SEHNR and FQNEAQ (reference sequence). Trimming took off 5 bases at V and 7 bases at J, with 18 bases between the two ends. The CDR3 DNA follows: TGTGCCAGCAGCCCCTTTGGAGGGGGCTCTAATGAGCAGTTCTTC. Translation gives CASSPFGGGSNEQFF.

This clonotype was detected many times. This rearrangement joins TRBV12-3 or TRBV12-4 to TRBJ2-1; 9 bases are a match to TRBD2. This CDR3 has 16 amino acids. Trimming cost V 6 bases and J 8 bases; bases outside gene matches: 14. The DNA for the CDR3 is TGTGCCAGCAGCCTATGGGGCGGGGGGGCTAAGGATGAGCAGTTCTTC. It translates to CASSLWGGGAKDEQFF.

At least ten counts were recorded for this clonotype. The chain links TRBV3-1 to TRBJ2-7, with D tentatively TRBD1 or TRBD2 (6 bases each). Trimming shortened V by 8 bases and J by 0 bases, and 20 bases separated the two germline ends. Germline CDR1 and CDR2: LGHDT and YNNKEL (reference sequence). The length of the CDR3 is 16 residues. CDR3 amino acids: CASQPAGGGSSYEQYF. The CDR3 region has the DNA TGTGCCAGCCAACCCGCAGGAGGGGGTAGCTCCTACGAGCAGTACTTC.

This clonotype was detected ten times or more. This chain connects TRBV5-1 to TRBJ1-1, with 7 bases that match TRBD1. The V and J ends lost 4 bases and 1 base, in that order; junction bases with no gene match: 10. The CDR3 is 16 amino acids. Germline-derived CDR1 and CDR2 are SGHRS and YFSETQ. The CDR3 bases are TGCGCCAGCAGCCAGGGGGTTAACTCCCGGAACACTGAAGCTTTCTTT. As protein: CASSQGVNSRNTEAFF.

Many counts were recorded for this clonotype. The chain couples TRBV5-4 to TRBJ1-2; 9 nucleotides line up with TRBD1. CDR1 is SGHNT and CDR2 is YYREEE in the germline V gene (reference sequence). The CDR3 totals 14 residues. After removal of 4 bases from V and 3 bases from J, the junction contained 4 bases not matched to a gene. CDR3 sequence reads: CASSLRTGDYGYTF. In DNA, the CDR3 is TGTGCCAGCAGCCTCAGGACAGGGGACTATGGCTACACCTTC.

This clonotype was observed at least ten times. The rearrangement links TRBV20-1 to TRBJ2-1, with a possible D match to TRBD2 (5 bases). Germline V gene sequence: CDR1 DFQATT, CDR2 SNEGSKA (reference sequence). This CDR3 spans 15 amino acids. V was trimmed by 6 bases and J by 6 bases, leaving 21 bases between them. The CDR3 region is CSATTKRWSTNEQFF. Here the CDR3 DNA reads TGCAGTGCGACAACGAAGCGGTGGAGCACCAATGAGCAGTTCTTC.

Comments on this clonotype: A much larger clone differs by one base, so this may be a read error. The CDR3 sequence: CASRLNYEQYV. The CDR3 DNA sequence: TGTGCCAGCAGACTAAACTACGAGCAGTACGTC. V gene TRBV27 combines with J gene TRBJ2-7; D unclear. V was cut by 6 bases and J by 3 bases, with 6 bases left in between. The CDR3 spans 11 residues. Germline V gene data show CDR1 as MNHEY and CDR2 as SMNVEV (reference sequence).